This T cell receptor beta chain was captured by sequencing in a study of T cell responses to AZD1222 COVID-19 vaccine. The table came from immunoSEQ multiplex PCR; TCRdb's copy has only in-frame clones and leaves some out. The table has approximately 120,000 clones, roughly 87% seen once. In germline, CDR1 is SGHRS, CDR2 YFSETQ. The CDR3 extends over 17 amino acids. The germline V and J ends were trimmed by 3 bases and 3 bases, with 18 bases remaining between them. This chain connects TRBV5-1 to TRBJ1-4, with D unresolved. The sequencing here drew on peripheral blood, taken 28 days after the second AZD1222 dose. This clonotype originated in an adult who received the AZD1222 COVID-19 vaccine. CDR3 sequence reads: CASSSIYGSGANEKLFF. The CDR3 DNA sequence: TGCGCCAGCAGCTCTATCTACGGATCTGGTGCTAATGAAAAACTGTTTTTT. Looking up the rest from reference TRBV5-1 and TRBJ1-4 gives the full variable domain: KAGVTQTPRYLIKTRGQQVTLSCSPISGHRSVSWYQQTPGQGLQFLFEYFSETQRNKGNFPGRFSGRQFSNSRSEMNVSTLELGDSALYLCASSSIYGSGANEKLFFGSGTQLSVL.